One sample yielded the 9 T cell receptor beta chains listed below, sequenced in a study of cytomegalovirus exposure and HLA in healthy donors. This PCR relied on a set of 60 Vbeta primers and 13 Jbeta primers. The repertoire was sequenced with immunoSEQ multiplex PCR; TCRdb's copy has only in-frame clones and lacks some. The sample includes under 200,000 clones, over 60% of them seen just once. The sequenced sample consisted of PBMCs. These receptors came from a man aged 45 to 65 in good health and CMV-seropositive.

The chain combines TRBV7-3 with TRBJ2-3; TRBD2 agrees at 7 bases. Germline CDR1 is SGHTA and CDR2 is FQGTGA. The V and J ends lost 1 base and 11 bases, in that order; junction bases with no gene match: 12. The CDR3 totals 15 residues. The DNA of the CDR3 is TGTGCCAGCAGCTTAATGACTAGCCTTGGGAGTGTGCAGTATTTT. This codes for CASSLMTSLGSVQYF.

The table lists this clone with a few counts. The chain uses TRBV5-1 and TRBJ1-1; D gene uncertain. The germline CDR1 and CDR2 sequences are SGHRS and YFSETQ. Trimming stripped 0 bases from V and 3 bases from J, with 12 bases between. This CDR3 comprises 15 residues. For the CDR3, the DNA is TGCGCCAGCAGCTTGGTGGTGGGCCAAGACACTGAAGCTTTCTTT. This codes for CASSLVVGQDTEAFF.

The rearrangement uses TRBV5-1 and TRBJ1-1; D uncertain. The CDR3 loop spans 13 amino acids. CDR1 and CDR2 from the germline V gene are SGHRS and YFSETQ. V lost 5 bases, J lost 7 bases, and 15 bases lay in between. The CDR3 nucleotides are TGCGCCAGCAGGCTTCCTGAGGCAATTGAAGCTTTCTTT. Its translation: CASRLPEAIEAFF.

The DNA of the CDR3 is TGTGCCAGCAGCGTAGGGGGACAGGGGGCTGTCGGGGAGCTGTTTTTT. It yields the protein CASSVGGQGAVGELFF. The rearrangement uses TRBV9 and TRBJ2-2; 12 nucleotides agree with TRBD1. This CDR3 region has 16 residues. The V gene end was trimmed by 0 bases and the J gene end by 7 bases; junction bases not matched to a gene: 4. CDR1 is SGDLS and CDR2 is YYNGEE in the germline V gene. Filled out from reference TRBV9 and TRBJ2-2, the complete variable domain reads DSGVTQTPKHLITATGQRVTLRCSPRSGDLSVYWYQQSLDQGLQFLIQYYNGEERAKGNILERFSAQQFPDLHSELNLSSLELGDSALYFCASSVGGQGAVGELFFGEGSRLTVL.

V usage is TRBV7-9 and J usage is TRBJ2-2, with no clear D. CDR3 size: 14 residues. Trimming shortened V by 1 base and J by 3 bases, and 6 bases separated the two germline ends. Germline V gives CDR1 SEHNR, CDR2 FQNEAQ (reference sequence). The CDR3 nucleotides read TGTGCCAGCAGCTTAGAACTGTACACCGGGGAGCTGTTTTTT. Its translation: CASSLELYTGELFF.

The chain links TRBV2 to TRBJ2-3; TRBD2 matches at 7 bases. The germline V gene has CDR1 SNHLY and CDR2 FYNNEI. There are 17 residues in the CDR3. Losses at the gene ends were 3 bases for V and 4 bases for J; bases not matched to a gene: 13. DNA of the CDR3: TGTGCCAGCAGTGACAGCGGGGACTTCGTAGGGCCAGATACGCAGTATTTT. It translates to CASSDSGDFVGPDTQYF.

The chain couples TRBV11-2 to TRBJ2-1, with D possibly matching TRBD1 (6 bases). The germline gives CDR1 SGHAT, CDR2 FQNNGV. The CDR3 extends over 14 amino acids. Trimming removed 5 bases at V and 6 bases at J, with 14 bases between. The CDR3 coding sequence is TGTGCCAGCAGCCGCAGGGGTTTGTCCAATGAGCAGTTCTTC. Protein product: CASSRRGLSNEQFF. The complete variable domain, with remaining parts taken from reference TRBV11-2 and TRBJ2-1, reads EAGVAQSPRYKIIEKRQSVAFWCNPISGHATLYWYQQILGQGPKLLIQFQNNGVVDDSQLPKDRFSAERLKGVDSTLKIQPAKLEDSAVYLCASSRRGLSNEQFFGPGTRLTVL.

This CDR3 is CASSHTYINSGEQFF. The CDR3 coding sequence is TGCGCCAGCAGCCACACTTACATCAACAGTGGTGAGCAGTTCTTC. The chain joins TRBV4-1 to TRBJ2-1; no clear D gene. Trimming pared 3 bases from V and 9 bases from J, leaving 18 bases between. The CDR3 contains 15 residues. The germline V gene has CDR1 MGHRA and CDR2 YSYEKL.

V is TRBV7-7 and J is TRBJ2-3; no clear D. Trimming cost V 1 base and J 8 bases, with 7 bases left between them. This CDR3 spans 12 amino acids. Germline V CDR1 and CDR2: SSHAT, FNYEAQ (reference sequence). In DNA, the CDR3 is TGTGCCAGCAGCTTAGGCAGTGGTACGCAGTATTTT. This gives the protein CASSLGSGTQYF.